The 9 T cell receptor beta chains reported below all come from one sample, sequenced in a study of beta chain features in type 1 diabetes. cDNA synthesis used the whole RNA isolate, giving expressed TCRB sequences. Repertoires were generated with immunoSEQ multiplex PCR, while TCRdb's copy carries only in-frame clones and drops some. The sample consists of 250,000 to 300,000 clones, roughly 8% of them appearing once. Sequenced sample: central memory CD4+ T cells from blood. The receptor source for this set is a woman younger than 30 in good health.

The chain carries TRBV4-1 and TRBJ2-1, with unresolved D. The germline V gene encodes CDR1 MGHRA and CDR2 YSYEKL. This CDR3 is built from 16 residues. The germline V and J ends were trimmed by 4 bases and 6 bases, with 19 bases remaining between them. In DNA, the CDR3 is TGCGCCAGCAGCCTCCGAGACTCTGCTGTTTTCAATGAGCAGTTCTTC. Protein product: CASSLRDSAVFNEQFF.

Many counts were recorded for this clone. This chain connects TRBV19 to TRBJ2-3; no reliable D call. There are 12 residues in the CDR3. From germline, CDR1 is LNHDA and CDR2 SQIVND (reference sequence). The germline V and J ends were trimmed by 3 bases and 2 bases, with 3 bases remaining between them. The CDR3 loop is CASSIDTDTQYF. The CDR3 DNA reads as TGTGCCAGTAGTATTGACACAGATACGCAGTATTTT.

There are a few counts of this clone. The chain carries TRBV29-1 and TRBJ1-1; a weak D match, TRBD1 (6 bases). Germline V gives CDR1 SQVTM, CDR2 ANQGSEA. V lost 3 bases and J lost 13, with 15 bases in between. CDR3 length equals 11 residues. The chain's CDR3 is CSVDRGEILFF. As DNA, the CDR3 is TGCAGCGTTGACAGGGGCGAAATCCTTTTCTTT.

The chain links TRBV19 to TRBJ2-1, with D perhaps assigned TRBD1 or TRBD2 (5 bases each). CDR3 size: 15 residues. The germline V and J ends were trimmed by 5 bases and 7 bases, with 18 bases remaining between them. The V gene's germline CDR1 is LNHDA and CDR2 SQIVND (reference sequence). CDR3 bases: TGTGCCAGTAGTCTGACGAGGGGCGGCAAGAATGAGCAGTTCTTC. Protein sequence: CASSLTRGGKNEQFF.

The J gene is TRBJ1-5, the V gene TRBV2; D ambiguous. CDR3 length equals 15 residues. Between the trimmed V and J ends, which lost 2 bases and 2 bases, there was a span of 10 bases. CDR1 and CDR2 (germline): SNHLY, FYNNEI. CDR3 loop: CASSERAEGNQPQHF. CDR3 nucleotides: TGTGCCAGCAGTGAAAGGGCGGAGGGCAATCAGCCCCAGCATTTT.

The CDR3 loop reads CASSQLQGRESNQPQHF. CDR3 sequence (DNA): TGTGCCAGCAGCCAATTACAGGGCAGGGAAAGCAATCAGCCCCAGCATTTT. The chain is built from TRBV4-2 and TRBJ1-5; possible D gene TRBD1, 6 bases. Germline CDR1 LGHNA, CDR2 YNFKEQ. The V end was cut by 2 bases, the J end by 1 base, with 15 bases between. The CDR3 extends over 17 amino acids.

This clone was observed a few times. The rearrangement uses TRBV4-3 and TRBJ1-5; TRBD1 aligns across 8 bases. The CDR3 runs to 15 residues. Germline trimming cut 5 bases from V and 7 bases from J; bases unmatched to any gene: 10. CDR1 and CDR2 (germline): LGHNA, YSLEER. This CDR3 is CASSGGQASGQPQHF. CDR3 in DNA: TGCGCCAGCAGCGGGGGACAGGCAAGCGGCCAGCCCCAGCATTTT.

The chain carries TRBV5-6 and TRBJ2-1; the match to TRBD2 covers 8 bases. The CDR3 runs 17 residues. V shed 1 base, J shed 4 bases, and the junction held 10 bases outside the gene matches. Germline V CDR1 and CDR2: SGHDT, YYEEEE. The CDR3 is CASSLLAGGQLYNEQFF. The CDR3 DNA is TGTGCCAGCAGCTTGCTCGCGGGGGGCCAATTATACAATGAGCAGTTCTTC.

This clone occurred a few times. The chain couples TRBV4-1 to TRBJ1-1, with D possibly being TRBD1 (5 bases). V lost 0 bases and J lost 9, with 14 bases in between. Germline V gene lookup returns CDR1 MGHRA and CDR2 YSYEKL. The CDR3 covers 14 residues. The CDR3 loop reads CASSQDGARGKAFF. DNA for the CDR3: TGCGCCAGCAGCCAAGATGGGGCTCGAGGGAAAGCTTTCTTT.